What follows are 18 T cell receptor beta chains derived from one specimen sequenced in a study of graft-versus-host responses after intestinal transplantation. Some clones are missing from TCRdb's copy, which holds only in-frame ones; the method was immunoSEQ multiplex PCR. This sample has 6,700 or so clones, with about 20% found just once. The material sequenced was alloreactive CD4+ T cells from a mixed lymphocyte reaction culture, taken before transplantation. The subset: CFSE-low proliferating T cells sorted from roughly six-day pre-transplant mixed lymphocyte reaction (GvH or HvG direction). These receptors came from a human patient who was an organ donor for intestinal transplantation.

The chain recombines TRBV7-8 with TRBJ1-6; 10 nucleotides agree with TRBD1. This CDR3 comprises 16 residues. Germline trimming cut 2 bases from V and 5 bases from J; bases unmatched to any gene: 3. Germline V CDR1 and CDR2: SGHVS, FQNEAQ. The CDR3 DNA reads as TGTGCCAGCAGCTTAAGGGACAGGGGTGATAATTCACCCCTCCACTTT. This sequence encodes CASSLRDRGDNSPLHF.

The chain is built from TRBV11-2 and TRBJ2-1; D gene unclear. Germline V gene lookup returns CDR1 SGHAT and CDR2 FQNNGV. The CDR3 runs 12 residues. With 4 bases removed from V and 9 bases from J, the gap between germline ends came to 10 bases. The CDR3 DNA follows: TGTGCCAGCAGCTCGATCATGGGTGAGCAGTTCTTC. This translates into CASSSIMGEQFF.

As to this clone: This likely comes from a read error, as the CDR3 has no conserved phenylalanine or tryptophan at its end. The chain uses TRBV6-6 and TRBJ1-1, with D maybe TRBD1 (5 bases). The germline gives CDR1 MNHNY, CDR2 SVGAGI (reference sequence). There are 14 residues in the CDR3. Between the trimmed V and J ends, which lost 1 base and 4 bases, there was a span of 10 bases. The CDR3 reads CASSYLTVSTEAFL. DNA for the CDR3: TGTGCCAGCAGTTACTTGACAGTAAGCACTGAAGCTTTCTTA.

The chain uses TRBV6-5 and TRBJ2-7, with TRBD1 matching over 8 bases. This CDR3 has 14 residues. Losses at the gene ends were 4 bases for V and 4 bases for J; bases not matched to a gene: 6. CDR1 and CDR2 from the germline V gene are MNHEY and SVGAGI. This chain's CDR3 is CASSLDRGPYEQYF. CDR3 DNA sequence: TGTGCCAGCAGTTTAGACAGGGGCCCTTACGAGCAGTACTTC.

Only a few counts were recorded for this clone. The rearrangement uses TRBV23-1 and TRBJ2-1, with TRBD2 as a possible D gene (6 bases). TRBV23-1 is known as an ORF, though its function is uncertain. V was clipped by 6 bases and J by 7 bases, with 13 bases between them. CDR3 length equals 13 residues. CDR3: CASSRGCRNEQFF. In DNA form, the CDR3 reads TGCGCCAGCAGCCGGGGGTGTAGGAATGAGCAGTTCTTC.

This clone was seen a handful of times. The chain carries TRBV7-5 and TRBJ2-5; TRBD2, the table's D call, was not compared with the DNA. TRBV7-5 is designated a pseudogene. The length of the CDR3 is 15 residues. In nucleotides, the CDR3 is TGTGCCAGCAGCTTTCGTGGCGGGGGGATAGAGACCCAGTACTTC. Translated, it gives CASSFRGGGIETQYF.

V and J are TRBV5-1 and TRBJ2-2; 9 nucleotides line up with TRBD1. The CDR3 runs 13 residues. Germline V gives CDR1 SGHRS, CDR2 YFSETQ. Losses at the gene ends were 5 bases for V and 4 bases for J; bases not matched to a gene: 0. The DNA for the CDR3 is TGCGCCAGCAGGACAGGGGGCACCGGGGAGCTGTTTTTT. It encodes CASRTGGTGELFF.

A few counts support this clone. J is TRBJ2-5 and V is TRBV5-5; 8 bases match TRBD2. The length of the CDR3 is 17 residues. CDR1 and CDR2 (germline): SGHKS, YYEKEE (reference sequence). J lost 4 bases, V lost 2 bases, and 13 bases had no gene match. The CDR3 nucleotides read TGTGCCAGCAGCTTTGGATCACTAGCGGCATCGTCAGAGACCCAGTACTTC. Protein: CASSFGSLAASSETQYF.

This clone has only a few counts. The gene calls are TRBV29-1 and TRBJ1-1; D is possibly TRBD1 (5 bases). In germline, CDR1 is SQVTM, CDR2 ANQGSEA. Trimming shortened V by 6 bases and J by 8 bases, and 13 bases separated the two germline ends. The CDR3 runs to 11 residues. Here the CDR3 DNA reads TGCAGCGTCGCCCCGGGGGTAGAAGCTTTCTTT. Protein product: CSVAPGVEAFF.

The sample holds a few counts of this clone. The chain recombines TRBV10-3 with TRBJ1-4; D not resolved. This CDR3 contains 15 residues. Germline loops: CDR1 ENHRY, CDR2 SYGVKD. Trimming left V 0 bases short and J 6 bases short, with 11 bases between. CDR3 sequence reads: CAISESWAWDEKLFF. DNA for the CDR3: TGTGCCATCAGTGAGTCTTGGGCATGGGATGAAAAACTGTTTTTT.

This clone is labeled as medium-sized (0.01 to 0.1%). This sequence joins TRBV19 and TRBJ1-1; tentative D call: TRBD1 (5 bases). The germline V gene has CDR1 LNHDA and CDR2 SQIVND (reference sequence). The CDR3 spans 15 residues. V was pared by 4 bases and J by 0 bases, with 12 bases between. The CDR3 bases are TGTGCCAGTAGTAAAAAGGGGCACCTGAACACTGAAGCTTTCTTT. Residues: CASSKKGHLNTEAFF.

This clone occurred a few times. The chain combines TRBV29-1 with TRBJ2-3, with TRBD1 matching 8 bases. This CDR3 region has 13 residues. Unmatched junction bases numbered 6, after V lost 6 bases and J lost 4 bases. The germline CDR1 and CDR2 sequences are SQVTM and ANQGSEA. CDR3 bases: TGCAGCGTCCGGGAGACAGGGGCAGATACGCAGTATTTT. Protein sequence: CSVRETGADTQYF.

By sample fraction, this clone is large. CDR3: CASSPRLGDEAFF. CDR3 nucleotides: TGTGCCAGCTCACCACGACTGGGAGATGAAGCTTTCTTT. The V and J genes are TRBV18 and TRBJ1-1; the D is unclear. This CDR3 contains 13 residues. Looked up from germline, CDR1 is KGHSH and CDR2 is LQKENI. Trimming took 1 base from V and 7 from J, leaving 10 bases between them.

This clone was seen a few times. CDR3 protein: CASSEWRRPQYF. The DNA of the CDR3 is TGTGCCAGCAGTGAATGGAGGCGACCCCAGTACTTC. J is TRBJ2-5 and V is TRBV6-5; a weak D match, TRBD2 (5 bases). This CDR3 spans 12 amino acids. CDR1 is MNHEY and CDR2 is SVGAGI in the germline V gene. V was pared by 5 bases and J by 9 bases, with 13 bases between.

This clone appeared a few times. The chain has TRBV5-1 and TRBJ2-3, with 7 bases aligning to TRBD2. The CDR3 is 16 amino acids. Germline CDR1 SGHRS, CDR2 YFSETQ. V shed 1 base and J 3 bases; nucleotides not matched to a gene: 8. CDR3 residues: CASSLSTGGWTDTQYF. CDR3 nucleotide sequence: TGCGCCAGCAGCTTGAGTACCGGGGGGTGGACAGATACGCAGTATTTT.

This clone rates as medium-sized. The chain joins TRBV12-5 to TRBJ2-2; D gene ambiguous. The CDR3 contains 17 residues. Germline V gives CDR1 LGHNT, CDR2 FRNRAP. Trimming pared 7 bases from V and 0 bases from J, leaving 18 bases between. In DNA form, the CDR3 reads TGTGCTAGTGCCCAGGTTTGGACGAGTTCGAACACCGGGGAGCTGTTTTTT. Residues: CASAQVWTSSNTGELFF.

This clone was seen a few times. The chain has TRBV6-5 and TRBJ2-7; D gene uncertain. The CDR3 spans 12 residues. V dropped 5 bases and J dropped 5 bases, with 10 bases sitting between them. Germline CDR1 MNHEY, CDR2 SVGAGI. The CDR3 sequence is CASSHRRDEQYF. The CDR3 nucleotides read TGTGCCAGCAGTCACCGAAGGGACGAGCAGTACTTC.

Within the sample, this clone is medium-sized. The chain employs TRBV5-1 and TRBJ1-1; tentative D call: TRBD1 (5 bases). The V end was cut by 4 bases, the J end by 5 bases, with 6 bases between. CDR3 length: 11 residues. Germline-derived CDR1 and CDR2 are SGHRS and YFSETQ. CDR3 protein: CASSGGTEAFF. The CDR3 DNA follows: TGCGCCAGCAGCGGGGGGACTGAAGCTTTCTTT.